A single TCR beta chain is shown here with its context. These data originate in a study of siplizumab effects on memory and regulatory T cells. Assay: immunoSEQ multiplex PCR; the TCRdb copy retains only in-frame clones and omits some. The sample has over 100,000 clones; under 95% are singletons. The sample was Tregs sorted from blood. The source of this sequence is a human donor in good health.

For the CDR3, the DNA is TGTGCCAGCAGGAACAGGGGAAGCTCCTACAATGAGCAGTTCTTC. Protein product: CASRNRGSSYNEQFF. The chain links TRBV27 to TRBJ2-1, with 7 bases identical to TRBD1. There are 15 residues in the CDR3. Germline V gene sequence: CDR1 MNHEY, CDR2 SMNVEV (reference sequence). V lost 6 bases to trimming and J lost 0 bases; unmatched junction nucleotides: 5.